This T cell receptor (beta chain) is drawn from a study of post-analysis software for immune sequencing data (dated by TCRdb to 2013 to 2016). For context, the study as a whole: Disease courses on record covered relapsing-remitting, secondary progressive and progressive-relapsing multiple sclerosis, though some patients had no subtype annotation. The patient repertoires were compared against 11 previously published healthy control repertoires obtained from donors aged about 6 to 28 years. A subset of samples was prepared in parallel using single-end sample barcoding, then pooled and co-amplified after Illumina adapter ligation. The paper as a whole reports these results and caveats: Direct clustering with F measure showed strong co-clustering of samples prepared in the same batch, prompting a batch-effect correction. Four to six TRBV segments, including TRBV5-6, TRBV5-1 and TRBV20-1, were significantly more frequent in patients than controls. Significantly lower normalized Chao1 diversity was found in multiple sclerosis patients than in controls, suggesting substantial peripheral T-cell clonal expansion. The multiple sclerosis patient group was slightly younger than the control group.

The germline V gene (reference sequence) yields DFQATT for CDR1 and SNEGSKA for CDR2. V drops 5 bases and J drops 3 bases, leaving 17 bases in between. From its cysteine to its phenylalanine, the CDR3 spans 14 amino acids. The CDR3 DNA has 42 bases and is translated from base 1. The library was built by means of PCR. Reads for this sample came from an Illumina HiSeq 2500. Unique molecular identifiers were incorporated into TCR beta cDNA libraries to reduce PCR and sequencing biases. Around 500,000 cDNA molecules were obtained for every 1 to 10 million input T cells, so each molecule roughly corresponded to one T cell. The same protocol used for the earlier healthy control dataset was applied to prepare and sequence the patient libraries. Samples belonging to the same batch were prepared together, multiplexed and sequenced on a shared HiSeq lane. The authors' analysis ran thus. Raw barcoded reads were processed with MIGEC, and single-read molecular identifier groups were discarded before consensus assembly and CDR3 extraction. VDJtools was used for post-analysis of the clonotype tables, and diversity was normalized by down-sampling every dataset to the size of the smallest sample. To correct batch-related cross-sample contamination, repertoire overlap clustering matched CDR3 amino acid sequences but not nucleotide sequences. Through fastp at Q25 and MiXCR, TCRdb rebuilt clones from the public reads, retaining in-frame beta chains. Rows matching on CDR3 protein sequence are summarized as one entry with the most common DNA and genes. The authors' filters were not applied to this entry. This sample has roughly 400,000 distinct CDR3 sequences in its table, and approximately 42% of those were observed once. Together, the top ten hold approximately 7.6% of the sample.

TCR beta repertoires were profiled from peripheral blood of over 10 young patients with multiple sclerosis to demonstrate the VDJtools post-analysis software. The multiple sclerosis patients were children and adolescents between about 6 and 15 years of age. This clonotype has only a few counts. The antigen it recognizes is unknown. There are no base qualities to consult, and no much larger clone falls within one base. The sample taken for sequencing was blood. The receptor chain draws on TRBV20-1 and TRBJ2-7; TRBD2 is perhaps the D gene, given 6 matching bases. This receptor was identified in a girl aged 2-9 years with multiple sclerosis. Read as DNA, the sequence is TGCAGTGCTCACCGGGACGGGGGATACTACGAGCAGTACTTC. It specifies CSAHRDGGYYEQYF.